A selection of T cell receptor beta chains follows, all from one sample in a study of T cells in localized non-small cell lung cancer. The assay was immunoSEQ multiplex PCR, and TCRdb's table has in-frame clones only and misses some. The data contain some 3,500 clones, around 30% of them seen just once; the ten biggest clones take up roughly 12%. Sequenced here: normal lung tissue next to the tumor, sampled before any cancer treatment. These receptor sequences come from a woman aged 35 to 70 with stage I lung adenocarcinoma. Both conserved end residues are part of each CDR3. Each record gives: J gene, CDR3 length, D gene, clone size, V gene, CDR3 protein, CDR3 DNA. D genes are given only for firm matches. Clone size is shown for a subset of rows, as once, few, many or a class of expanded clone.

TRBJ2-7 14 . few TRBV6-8 CASSYSPQGGVQYF TGTGCCAGCAGTTACTCCCCGCAGGGGGGGGTCCAGTACTTC
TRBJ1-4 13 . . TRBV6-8 CASSYSGELKLFF TGTGCCAGCAGTTACTCAGGGGAGCTTAAACTGTTTTTT
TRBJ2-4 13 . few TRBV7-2 CASSGPRGDIQYF TGTGCCAGCAGCGGACCGCGTGGGGACATTCAGTACTTC
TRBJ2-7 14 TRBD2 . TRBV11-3 CASSLIAGETEQYF TGTGCCAGCAGCTTAATAGCGGGAGAGACCGAGCAGTACTTC
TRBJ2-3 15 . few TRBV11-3 CASSPLAVEQGTQYF TGTGCCAGCAGCCCTTTGGCGGTTGAGCAGGGTACGCAGTATTTT
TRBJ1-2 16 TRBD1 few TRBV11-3 CASSSSQTGGFYGYTF TGTGCCAGCAGCTCCTCTCAGACAGGGGGATTCTATGGCTACACCTTC
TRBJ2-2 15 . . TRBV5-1 CASRGALGSTGELFF TGCGCCAGCAGAGGAGCACTGGGGAGCACCGGGGAGCTGTTTTTT
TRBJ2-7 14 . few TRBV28 CASREGGRLDEQYF TGTGCCAGCAGGGAGGGGGGGCGCCTCGACGAGCAGTACTTC
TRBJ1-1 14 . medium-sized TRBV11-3 CASSFQGQGTEAFF TGTGCCAGCAGCTTTCAGGGCCAGGGCACTGAAGCTTTCTTT
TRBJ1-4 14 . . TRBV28 CASSPGGPNEKLFF TGTGCCAGCAGCCCGGGGGGCCCTAATGAAAAACTGTTTTTT
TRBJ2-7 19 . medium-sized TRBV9 CASSAQGPWAGYWSYEQYF TGTGCCAGCAGCGCTCAAGGGCCTTGGGCAGGATACTGGTCGTACGAGCAGTACTTC
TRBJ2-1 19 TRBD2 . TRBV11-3 CASSLNPGLAGGPLNEQFF TGTGCCAGCAGCTTAAATCCGGGACTAGCGGGAGGGCCTCTCAATGAGCAGTTCTTC
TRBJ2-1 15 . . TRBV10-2 CASSGWASTYNEQFF TGCGCCAGCAGTGGGTGGGCTAGCACCTACAATGAGCAGTTCTTC
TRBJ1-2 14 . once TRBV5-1 CASSLPDRGGGYTF TGCGCCAGCAGCTTGCCGGATAGAGGGGGAGGCTACACCTTC
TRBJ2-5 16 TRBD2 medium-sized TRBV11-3 CASSWRRASGEETQYF TGTGCCAGCAGCTGGCGGAGGGCTAGCGGGGAGGAGACCCAGTACTTC
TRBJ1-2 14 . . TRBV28 CASSLREVGGGYTF TGTGCCAGCAGTTTAAGAGAAGTCGGGGGTGGCTACACCTTC
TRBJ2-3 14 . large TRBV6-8 CASSDLVIADTQYF TGTGCCAGCAGTGATCTAGTGATCGCAGATACGCAGTATTTT
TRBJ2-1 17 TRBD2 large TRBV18 CASSPPRTSGAGDEQFF TGTGCCAGCTCACCACCGAGGACTAGCGGGGCCGGGGATGAGCAGTTCTTC
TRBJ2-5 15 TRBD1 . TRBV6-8 CASSPGQENKKTQYF TGTGCCAGCAGTCCGGGACAGGAGAACAAGAAGACCCAGTACTTC
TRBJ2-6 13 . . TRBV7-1 CASSLGGANVLTF TGTGCCAGCAGCTTAGGTGGGGCCAACGTCCTGACTTTC
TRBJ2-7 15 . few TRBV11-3 CASSLGRGRDYEQYF TGTGCCAGCAGCTTAGGTCGGGGAAGGGACTACGAGCAGTACTTC
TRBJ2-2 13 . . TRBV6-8 CAISKGEDGELFF TGTGCCATCAGTAAGGGTGAAGACGGGGAGCTGTTTTTT
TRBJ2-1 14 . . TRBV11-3 CASSHRFNYNEQFF TGTGCCAGCAGCCACAGGTTTAACTACAATGAGCAGTTCTTC
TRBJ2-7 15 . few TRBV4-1 CASSQDGPISYEQYF TGCGCCAGCAGCCAAGACGGACCGATATCCTACGAGCAGTACTTC
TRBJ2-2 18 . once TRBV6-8 CASSPEARQGVYTGELFF TGTGCCAGCAGTCCGGAGGCCCGGCAGGGAGTGTACACCGGGGAGCTGTTTTTT
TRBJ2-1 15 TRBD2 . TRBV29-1 CSGRTSGRAGYEQFF TGCAGCGGGAGGACTAGCGGGAGAGCCGGTTATGAGCAGTTCTTC
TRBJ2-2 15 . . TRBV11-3 CASSPEGTNTGELFF TGTGCCAGCAGTCCGGAAGGCACGAACACCGGGGAGCTGTTTTTT
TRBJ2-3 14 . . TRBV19 CASSTGLGTDTQYF TGTGCCAGTAGTACGGGACTCGGCACAGATACGCAGTATTTT
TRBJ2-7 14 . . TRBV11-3 CASSWRPNTYEQYF TGTGCCAGCAGTTGGCGTCCGAATACCTACGAGCAGTACTTC
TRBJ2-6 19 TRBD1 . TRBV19 CASSGQGVFFLTGANVLTF TGTGCCAGTAGTGGACAGGGGGTATTTTTTCTAACTGGGGCCAACGTCCTGACTTTC
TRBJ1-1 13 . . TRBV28 CASSLPQGWQAFF TGTGCCAGCAGCCTACCTCAGGGGTGGCAGGCTTTCTTT
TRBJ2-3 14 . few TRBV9 CAIHGDVGTDTQYF TGTGCCATTCACGGGGACGTGGGCACAGATACGCAGTATTTT
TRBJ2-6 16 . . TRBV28 CASRLTGTSGANVLTF TGTGCCAGCAGACTGACAGGAACCTCTGGGGCCAACGTCCTGACTTTC
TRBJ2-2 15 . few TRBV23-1 CASSQDNRVFGELFF TGCGCCAGCAGCCAAGATAATCGAGTATTCGGGGAGCTGTTTTTT
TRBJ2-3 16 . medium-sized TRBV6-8 CASSYGGSTRTDTQYF TGTGCCAGCAGTTACGGGGGATCGACCCGCACAGATACGCAGTATTTT
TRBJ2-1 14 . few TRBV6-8 CASSLRRIYNEQFF TGTGCCAGCAGTTTGCGACGGATTTACAATGAGCAGTTCTTC
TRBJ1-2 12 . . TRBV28 CASSPEGRGYTF TGTGCCAGCAGCCCGGAGGGTCGGGGCTACACCTTC
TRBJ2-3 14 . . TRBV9 CASGPRGGTDTQYF TGTGCCAGCGGTCCGCGGGGCGGCACAGATACGCAGTATTTT
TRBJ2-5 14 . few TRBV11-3 CASSPGAFQETQYF TGTGCCAGCAGCCCGGGGGCGTTCCAAGAGACCCAGTACTTC
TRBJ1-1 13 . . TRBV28 CAIADRGSTEAFF TGTGCCATCGCGGACCGGGGGAGTACTGAAGCTTTCTTT
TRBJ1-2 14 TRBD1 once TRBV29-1 CSAVGQATNYGYTF TGCAGCGCTGTTGGACAGGCTACTAACTATGGCTACACCTTC
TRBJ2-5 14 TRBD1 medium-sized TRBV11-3 CASSPGTEQETQYF TGTGCCAGCAGCCCCGGGACAGAACAAGAGACCCAGTACTTC